This is a list of T cell receptor beta chains from one sample in a study of blood T cell repertoires in COVID-19. The table came from immunoSEQ multiplex PCR; TCRdb's copy has only in-frame clones and leaves some out. The repertoire holds over 130,000 clones, with less than 90% as singletons. The specimen sequenced was peripheral blood. These receptors came from a human donor with COVID-19, enrolled during active disease. The donor label of this sample is uncertain. The CDR3 runs from the conserved cysteine through the conserved F or W. A D gene is named only where the DNA matches it firmly. Rows give clone size only sometimes, using once, few, many, or a class for an expanded clone.

CDR3nt	CDR3aa	d_gene	j_gene	abundance	v_gene
TGTGCCAGTAGGACAGGGGGTCTGGACATGAACACTGAAGCTTTCTTT	CASRTGGLDMNTEAFF	TRBD1	TRBJ1-1	NA	TRBV19
TGTGCCATCGGTTCCAGCGGACACAATGAGCAGTTCTTC	CAIGSSGHNEQFF	NA	TRBJ2-1	NA	TRBV10-3
TGTGCCAGTAGTCTCCGCGGGGCCGACTCTGGAAACACCATATATTTT	CASSLRGADSGNTIYF	NA	TRBJ1-3	NA	TRBV19
TGTGCCAGCAGCCCGCACAGGGCCCAGGGCAATGAGCAGTTCTTC	CASSPHRAQGNEQFF	NA	TRBJ2-1	NA	TRBV6-5
TGTGCTAGTGGTTTGGCCCATACTAGCGCGAGTGCGGGGCTATGGAACGAGCAGTACTTC	CASGLAHTSASAGLWNEQYF	TRBD2	TRBJ2-7	NA	TRBV12-5
TGTGCCAGCAGTCCCAGGTCGGGAGTTAATGAAAAACTGTTTTTT	CASSPRSGVNEKLFF	NA	TRBJ1-4	NA	TRBV11-2
TGTGCCAGCTCACCATGGACAAGCGTTGGAAACACCATATATTTT	CASSPWTSVGNTIYF	NA	TRBJ1-3	few	TRBV18
TGTGCCAGCAGCCGCGGCGGGCGAAGTCGGGATGGCTACACCTTC	CASSRGGRSRDGYTF	NA	TRBJ1-2	once	TRBV3-1/TRBV3-2
TGCGCCAGCAGCCTGGACAGGGGGCCCGGGGAGCTGTTTTTT	CASSLDRGPGELFF	TRBD1	TRBJ2-2	once	TRBV5-1
TGTGCCAGCAGTGAAGCGCTTGGGGGGACGGTTCCTGGAAAACTGTTTTTT	CASSEALGGTVPGKLFF	NA	TRBJ1-4	NA	TRBV6-1
TGTGCCAGCAGTAGGGACAGGGGCTACGAGCAGTACTTC	CASSRDRGYEQYF	TRBD1	TRBJ2-7	NA	TRBV6-5
TGTGCCAGCAGTATACGCCCACGGGCTTTCTTT	CASSIRPRAFF	NA	TRBJ1-1	NA	TRBV6-5
TGTGCCAGCAGCCCGGGGAACACCGGGGAGCTGTTTTTT	CASSPGNTGELFF	NA	TRBJ2-2	once	TRBV21-1
TGTGCCAGCAGGATGAGCAGGGACTATGGCTACACCTTC	CASRMSRDYGYTF	NA	TRBJ1-2	NA	TRBV27
TGTGCCAGCAATTTCCTGGTAGCGGAAGAGACCCAGTACTTC	CASNFLVAEETQYF	NA	TRBJ2-5	NA	TRBV2
TGTGCTAGCAGCCCCGTCCCGGGACAGACCACTGAAGCTTTCTTT	CASSPVPGQTTEAFF	TRBD1	TRBJ1-1	NA	TRBV7-7
TGTGCCAGCAGCGGCCGGGACAACCAAGAGACCCAGTACTTC	CASSGRDNQETQYF	NA	TRBJ2-5	NA	TRBV11-3